This T cell receptor beta chain came from a study of monozygotic twins with inflammatory bowel disease. Following a re-call of the 5' RACE reads, TCRdb has one entry per CDR3 protein and lacks DNA. The sample yields about 300,000 distinct CDR3 sequences, of which the top ten take up approximately 5.4%. The germline gives CDR1 SEHNR, CDR2 FQNEAQ (reference sequence). There are 16 residues in the CDR3. The clonotype comes from a human donor with ulcerative colitis or Crohn's disease, or a healthy co-twin of an affected twin (not recorded which). Material: blood. The chain employs TRBV7-9 and TRBJ2-7; TCRdb's D call, TRBD1, is unchecked because there is no DNA. CDR3 loop: CASSIKPGQEPYEQYF. The variable domain in full, completed from reference TRBV7-9 and TRBJ2-7, reads DTGVSQNPRHKITKRGQNVTFRCDPISEHNRLYWYRQTLGQGPEFLTYFQNEAQLEKSRLLSDRFSAERPKGSFSTLEIQRTEQGDSAMYLCASSIKPGQEPYEQYFGPGTRLTVT.